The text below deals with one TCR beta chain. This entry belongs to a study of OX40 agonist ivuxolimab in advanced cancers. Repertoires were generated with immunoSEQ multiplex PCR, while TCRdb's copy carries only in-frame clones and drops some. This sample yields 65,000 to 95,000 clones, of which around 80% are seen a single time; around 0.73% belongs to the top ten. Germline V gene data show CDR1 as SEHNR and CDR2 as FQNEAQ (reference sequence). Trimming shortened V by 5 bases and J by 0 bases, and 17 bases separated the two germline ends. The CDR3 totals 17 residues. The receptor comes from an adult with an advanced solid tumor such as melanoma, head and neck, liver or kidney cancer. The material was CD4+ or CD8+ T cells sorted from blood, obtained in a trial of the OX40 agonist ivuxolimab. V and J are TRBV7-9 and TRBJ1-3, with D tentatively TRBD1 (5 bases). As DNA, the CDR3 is TGTGCCAGCAGCCCCCGTTTTAGACAGAGCTCTGGAAACACCATATATTTT. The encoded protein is CASSPRFRQSSGNTIYF.